This paragraph covers one TCR beta chain sequence. Its antigen is undetermined. CDR3 length: 15 residues. Germline V gives CDR1 SQVTM, CDR2 ANQGSEA. Trimming removed 1 base at V and 4 bases at J, with 15 bases between. This specimen belongs to a study of shared clonotypes between healthy human individuals. As for the study in general: Each donor's CD8 memory used one plate, CD8 naive two, each CD4 subset three. General study findings and limits: Larger estimated richness was generally recorded for naive subsets relative to memory subsets.

Each subset's genomic DNA was shared equally among a number of immunoSEQ plates. Only in-frame clones appear in the TCRdb table, and some are missing; sequencing was by immunoSEQ multiplex PCR. The sample holds around 1,000,000 clones, roughly 80% seen once. The receptor's source is a man between 18 and 35 years old in good health. Some clones in this sample may be carry-over from other donors' samples. The rearrangement joins TRBV29-1 to TRBJ2-3; D perhaps matches TRBD2 (7 bases). Specimen: memory CD4+ T cells from PBMCs. Stated subset: CD45RA-negative fraction. The CDR3 bases are TGCAGCGTTGAAGGGCCCGGGGGGCTCCCAGATACGCAGTATTTT. This encodes CSVEGPGGLPDTQYF.